This T cell receptor beta chain came from a study of shared clonotypes between healthy human individuals. About the study: Donor composition was a couple of women and a few men, aged 18 to 49. Whole-study results and caveats: The four-donor shared clonotypes exceeded non-shared clonotypes in generation probability, with non-shared ones scoring lower.

Turning to this clone: Antigen unknown.

CD4+ cells were split into CD45RA+ naive and CD45RA-negative memory subsets. Sequencing was performed with immunoSEQ multiplex PCR; in TCRdb, only in-frame clones are kept and a portion is missing. The sample consists of 2,500,000 or so clones, around nine tenths of them appearing once. The V gene's germline CDR1 is SEHNR and CDR2 FQNEAQ (reference sequence). V was clipped by 2 bases and J by 0 bases; unmatched bases: 4. The CDR3 is 16 residues long. The source is a man aged 18 to 29 in good health. The sample taken for sequencing was naive CD4+ T cells sorted from blood. Specified subset: CD45RA+ positively selected. This chain uses TRBV7-9 with TRBJ2-5; 9 positions match TRBD2. The CDR3 spells CASSLRAGGNQETQYF. The CDR3 DNA follows: TGTGCCAGCAGCTTACGCGCGGGGGGGAACCAAGAGACCCAGTACTTC.